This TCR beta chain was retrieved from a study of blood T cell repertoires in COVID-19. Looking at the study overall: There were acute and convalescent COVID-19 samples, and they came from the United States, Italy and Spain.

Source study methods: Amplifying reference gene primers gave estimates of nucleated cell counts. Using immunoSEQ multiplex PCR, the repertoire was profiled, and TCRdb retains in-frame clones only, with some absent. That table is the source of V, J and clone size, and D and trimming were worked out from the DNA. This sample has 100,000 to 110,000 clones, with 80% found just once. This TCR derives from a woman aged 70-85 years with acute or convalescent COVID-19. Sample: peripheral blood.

The CDR3 DNA is TGCGCCAGCAGCCCGGACAGCTCTGGAAACACCATATATTTT. Its protein product is CASSPDSSGNTIYF. This chain uses TRBV5-1 with TRBJ1-3, with a weak D call TRBD1 (6 bases). Germline assignment: CDR1 SGHRS and CDR2 YFSETQ. V lost 4 bases and J lost 0, with 8 bases in between. This CDR3 region has 14 residues.